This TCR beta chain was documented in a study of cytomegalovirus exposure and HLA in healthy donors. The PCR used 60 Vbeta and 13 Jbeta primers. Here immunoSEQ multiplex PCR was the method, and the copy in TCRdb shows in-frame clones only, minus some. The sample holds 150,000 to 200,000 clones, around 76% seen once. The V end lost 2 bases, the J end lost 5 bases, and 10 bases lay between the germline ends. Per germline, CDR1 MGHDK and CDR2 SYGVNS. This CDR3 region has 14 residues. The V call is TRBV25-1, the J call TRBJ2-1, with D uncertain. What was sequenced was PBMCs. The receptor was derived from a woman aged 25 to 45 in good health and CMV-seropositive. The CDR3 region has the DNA TGTGCCAGCAGTGAAGTGTCAGGCCACAATGAGCAGTTCTTC. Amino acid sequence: CASSEVSGHNEQFF.